What follows are 21 T cell receptor beta chains derived from one specimen sequenced in a study of T cells in Graves' hyperthyroidism and ophthalmopathy. The TCR beta CDR3 regions underwent amplification using RNA transcripts as the source. A first-round RT-PCR of the TCR CDR3 used the HTBI primer set. TCRdb reanalysed the multiplex PCR reads using MiXCR and keeps one entry per CDR3 protein. The sample lists roughly 500,000 distinct CDR3 sequences, around 24% occurring once. Sequencing was performed on blood. The receptors shown here come from a woman aged 30 to 39 with Graves' ophthalmopathy.

This clonotype was counted at least ten times. The CDR3 protein is CAWSVPLHTLPGAFF. The CDR3 DNA reads TGTGCCTGGAGTGTCCCCCTTCACACCTTACCCGGAGCTTTCTTT. V and J are TRBV30 and TRBJ1-1; D is unresolved. CDR3 size: 15 residues. Trimming stripped 0 bases from V and 10 bases from J, with 21 bases between. Germline lookup yields CDR1 GTSNPN and CDR2 SVGIG (reference sequence). Together with reference TRBV30 and TRBJ1-1, the CDR3 gives the full variable domain: SQTIHQWPATLVQPVGSPLSLECTVEGTSNPNLYWYRQAAGRGLQLLFYSVGIGQISSEVPQNLSASRPQDRQFILSSKKLLLSDSGFYLCAWSVPLHTLPGAFFGQGTRLTVV.

This clonotype was counted at least ten times. The chain recombines TRBV27 with TRBJ1-1; weak D call: TRBD1 (5 bases). Germline V CDR1 and CDR2: MNHEY, SMNVEV (reference sequence). This CDR3 is 12 amino acids long. V lost 6 bases and J 3 bases, leaving 8 bases between the germline ends. CDR3: CASRGEDTEAFF. The CDR3 DNA follows: TGTGCCAGCAGGGGGGAGGACACTGAAGCTTTCTTT.

This chain joins TRBV20-1 and TRBJ2-7, with unresolved D. Trimming took off 5 bases at V and 4 bases at J, with 12 bases between the two ends. This CDR3 contains 12 residues. Per germline, CDR1 DFQATT and CDR2 SNEGSKA (reference sequence). CDR3 residues: CSAAWNGYEQYF. The CDR3 nucleotides are TGCAGTGCTGCCTGGAATGGGTACGAGCAGTACTTC.

The rearrangement joins TRBV7-6 to TRBJ2-5, with a weak D call TRBD2 (6 bases). Germline V CDR1 and CDR2: SGHVS, FNYEAQ. CDR3 length: 14 amino acids. V lost 1 base and J lost 3, with 9 bases in between. CDR3 sequence reads: CASSLGVAEETQYF. The CDR3 bases are TGTGCCAGCAGCTTAGGCGTAGCGGAAGAGACCCAGTACTTC.

This clonotype was observed a few times. The rearrangement links TRBV7-2 to TRBJ1-2; TRBD1 aligns across 9 bases. V lost 5 bases and J lost 8; bases outside the gene matches: 9. This CDR3 is 14 amino acids long. Per the germline V gene, CDR1 is SGHTA and CDR2 is FQGNSA. In DNA form, the CDR3 reads TGTGCCAGCAGCCTGTGGACAGGGGCAGAGGGCTACACCTTC. The encoded protein is CASSLWTGAEGYTF.

Comments on this clonotype: This may be a read error: a much more frequent sequence differs by one nucleotide. The rearrangement joins TRBV18 to TRBJ1-2; possibly TRBD1 for D (6 bases). Looked up from germline, CDR1 is KGHSH and CDR2 is LQKENI. CDR3 length equals 14 residues. The CDR3: CVSSSRQVLSGYTF. CDR3 DNA: TGTGTCAGCTCATCTCGACAGGTATTATCAGGCTACACCTTC.

This clonotype was seen more than once but under ten times. The DNA for the CDR3 is TGTGCCAGCAGCACCACATCGGGTGTTAGCGGGGGCATTTCGAACACCGGGGAGCTGTTTTTT. Residues: CASSTTSGVSGGISNTGELFF. This sequence joins TRBV7-4 and TRBJ2-2; 9 bases agree with TRBD2. The germline CDR1 and CDR2 sequences are SGHVT and SQSDAQ. The CDR3 consists of 21 residues. The trim removed 5 bases at V and 0 bases at J, leaving 19 bases unmatched.

This clonotype was counted ten times or more. The J gene is TRBJ2-5, the V gene TRBV29-1, with unresolved D. Germline V gives CDR1 SQVTM, CDR2 ANQGSEA. The CDR3 is 14 amino acids. The germline V and J ends were trimmed by 4 bases and 1 base, with 13 bases remaining between them. The CDR3 loop reads CSVVDGPGQETQYF. As DNA, the CDR3 is TGCAGCGTTGTGGACGGACCAGGCCAAGAGACCCAGTACTTC.

This chain connects TRBV7-2 to TRBJ1-1, with D unresolved. Germline loops: CDR1 SGHTA, CDR2 FQGNSA. The CDR3 has 14 residues. The V end was cut by 1 base, the J end by 0 bases, with 6 bases between. The CDR3 spells CASSLEVMNTEAFF. The CDR3 coding sequence is TGTGCCAGCAGCTTAGAAGTTATGAACACTGAAGCTTTCTTT.

V gene TRBV12-3 or TRBV12-4 combines with J gene TRBJ2-7; 7 nucleotides agree with TRBD1. The CDR3 totals 14 residues. Trimming took 7 bases from V and 0 from J; bases not matched to a gene: 6. The CDR3 DNA follows: TGTGCCAGCAAGACACAGGGGACCTCCTACGAGCAGTACTTC. Translating it yields CASKTQGTSYEQYF.

This clonotype was picked up many times. V is TRBV5-1 and J is TRBJ1-1, with no clear D. CDR1 is SGHRS, CDR2 YFSETQ, per germline. Trimming removed 5 bases at V and 6 bases at J, with 14 bases between. This CDR3 spans 13 amino acids. Here the CDR3 DNA reads TGCGCCAGCAGGGAACAAGAAATGTCTGAAGCTTTCTTT. Translating it yields CASREQEMSEAFF. Using reference TRBV5-1 and TRBJ1-1 for the parts outside the CDR3, the full variable domain is KAGVTQTPRYLIKTRGQQVTLSCSPISGHRSVSWYQQTPGQGLQFLFEYFSETQRNKGNFPGRFSGRQFSNSRSEMNVSTLELGDSALYLCASREQEMSEAFFGQGTRLTVV.

This clonotype showed up many times. The CDR3 nucleotides are TGTGCCTGGAGTGTATCTCGGACAGGCACGGCCGGGGAGCTGTTTTTT. It codes for CAWSVSRTGTAGELFF. V usage is TRBV30 and J usage is TRBJ2-2; 7 bases are shared with TRBD1. This CDR3 contains 16 residues. The V gene end was trimmed by 0 bases and the J gene end by 6 bases; junction bases not matched to a gene: 10. CDR1 and CDR2 (germline): GTSNPN, SVGIG (reference sequence).

There are a few counts of this clonotype. The rearrangement uses TRBV30 and TRBJ1-3; 8 positions agree with TRBD1. Germline V CDR1 and CDR2: GTSNPN, SVGIG (reference sequence). This CDR3 contains 16 residues. V lost 3 bases and J lost 0; bases outside the gene matches: 7. CDR3 residues: CAWRPGQGSSGNTIYF. The DNA for the CDR3 is TGTGCCTGGAGACCCGGACAGGGAAGCTCTGGAAACACCATATATTTT.

Note on this clonotype: One end of the junction is discordant with germline, which a read error may explain. The CDR3 DNA is TGTGCCAGCAGCCAAGTCGGCGAATTGGGCATTAAGTACTTC. Translated, it gives CASSQVGELGIKYF. The V call is TRBV4-2, the J call TRBJ2-4; D remains unclear. The CDR3 contains 14 residues. CDR1 is LGHNA, CDR2 YNFKEQ, per germline.

This clonotype was found many times. V is TRBV6-5 and J is TRBJ1-2, with D maybe TRBD1 (5 bases). Germline CDR1 MNHEY, CDR2 SVGAGI. Trimming cost V 0 bases and J 3 bases, with 11 bases left between them. CDR3 length: 15 residues. CDR3 region: CASSYSLGDYYGYTF. CDR3 coding DNA: TGTGCCAGCAGTTACTCGTTGGGGGACTACTATGGCTACACCTTC.

This clonotype came up many times. This sequence joins TRBV6-2 or TRBV6-3 and TRBJ2-5; D is perhaps TRBD2 (6 bases). Germline V lookup: CDR1 MNHEY, CDR2 SVGEGT. V lost 2 bases, J lost 5 bases, and 15 bases lay in between. This CDR3 is 15 amino acids long. The CDR3 DNA reads as TGTGCCAGCAGTTACCTCGGGACTGCAAGTGAGACCCAGTACTTC. It translates to CASSYLGTASETQYF.

This clonotype was found many times. This rearrangement joins TRBV6-1 to TRBJ2-6, with 9 positions matching TRBD1. This CDR3 has 15 amino acids. Per the germline V gene, CDR1 is MNHNS and CDR2 is SASEGT. With V trimmed by 6 bases and J by 2 bases, 2 bases remained unmatched. The CDR3 is CASRDRGPGANVLTF. DNA for the CDR3: TGTGCCAGCAGGGACAGGGGACCTGGGGCCAACGTCCTGACTTTC.

This clonotype has at least ten counts. The chain couples TRBV19 to TRBJ2-7, with D hard to call. Germline V gene data show CDR1 as LNHDA and CDR2 as SQIVND (reference sequence). Trimming left V 3 bases short and J 3 bases short, with 9 bases between. CDR3 length: 13 amino acids. CDR3 nucleotides: TGTGCCAGTAGTATCTTTGGGAACTACGAGCAGTACTTC. It translates to CASSIFGNYEQYF.

The sample holds many counts of this clonotype. The chain employs TRBV28 and TRBJ2-6; 12 positions agree with TRBD1. The CDR3 runs to 18 residues. CDR1 is MDHEN, CDR2 SYDVKM, per germline. V lost 7 bases to trimming and J lost 4 bases; unmatched junction nucleotides: 11. The CDR3 is CASTFPGTGGAGANVLTF. Written as DNA, the CDR3 is TGTGCCAGCACCTTTCCCGGGACAGGGGGCGCCGGGGCCAACGTCCTGACTTTC.

This chain joins TRBV6-1 and TRBJ2-7, with no clear D. Germline V lookup: CDR1 MNHNS, CDR2 SASEGT. CDR3 length equals 13 residues. V lost 7 bases to trimming and J lost 5 bases, with 15 bases between them. The CDR3, as DNA: TGTGCCAGCACCGAGGTGCGAGGACACGAGCAGTACTTC. This sequence encodes CASTEVRGHEQYF.

This chain connects TRBV6-1 to TRBJ1-2, with 7 bases that match TRBD1. Germline-derived CDR1 and CDR2 are MNHNS and SASEGT. The CDR3 loop spans 13 amino acids. The junction had 4 bases not matched to a gene; V was cut back by 5 bases and J by 4 bases. DNA for the CDR3: TGTGCCAGCAGTCAGGGGGTTCTCTATGGCTACACCTTC. This codes for CASSQGVLYGYTF.